This T cell receptor beta chain comes out of a study of CD8+ T cells in alopecia areata. On the study more broadly: Patients in the study were on tofacitinib for 6 to 18 months, then off it for 6 months.

Peripheral blood samples and lesional scalp punch biopsies were obtained from alopecia areata patients. Germline loops: CDR1 MDHEN, CDR2 SYDVKM. The junction had 3 bases not matched to a gene; V was cut back by 3 bases and J by 0 bases. The CDR3 contains 15 residues. Reverse transcribed after extraction, RNA yielded cDNA as the sequencing template. Only in-frame clones appear in the TCRdb table, and some are missing; sequencing was by immunoSEQ multiplex PCR. Of about 8,900 clones listed, more than 65% are singletons. What was sequenced was skin. This receptor was identified in a human donor with alopecia areata. The V gene is TRBV28, the J gene TRBJ2-7; 9 bases map to TRBD1. The DNA of the CDR3 is TGTGCCAGCAGTTTGGGACAGGGATTCTCCTACGAGCAGTACTTC. Encoded protein: CASSLGQGFSYEQYF.